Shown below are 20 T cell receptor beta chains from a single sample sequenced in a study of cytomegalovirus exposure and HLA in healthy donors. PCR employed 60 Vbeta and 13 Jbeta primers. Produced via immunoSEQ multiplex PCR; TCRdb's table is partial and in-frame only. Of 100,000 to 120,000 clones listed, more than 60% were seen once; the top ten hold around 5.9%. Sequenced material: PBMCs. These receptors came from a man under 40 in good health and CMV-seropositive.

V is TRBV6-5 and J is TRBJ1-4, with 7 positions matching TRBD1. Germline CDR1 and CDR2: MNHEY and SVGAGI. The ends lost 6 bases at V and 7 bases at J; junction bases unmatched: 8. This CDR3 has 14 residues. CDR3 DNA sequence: TGTGCCAGCAGGGGTCGACAGGGTAGTGAAAAACTGTTTTTT. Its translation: CASRGRQGSEKLFF.

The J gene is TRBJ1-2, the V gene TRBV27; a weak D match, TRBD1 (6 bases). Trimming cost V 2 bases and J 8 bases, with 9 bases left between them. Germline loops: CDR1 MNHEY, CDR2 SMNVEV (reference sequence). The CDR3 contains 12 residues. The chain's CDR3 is CASSLQGLGYTF. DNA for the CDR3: TGTGCCAGCAGTTTACAGGGGTTAGGCTACACCTTC.

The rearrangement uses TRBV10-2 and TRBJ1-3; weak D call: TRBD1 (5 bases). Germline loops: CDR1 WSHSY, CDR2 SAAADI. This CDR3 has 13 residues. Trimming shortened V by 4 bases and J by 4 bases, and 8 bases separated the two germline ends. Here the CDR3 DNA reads TGCGCCAGCAGTGTTACAGGAGGAAACACCATATATTTT. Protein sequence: CASSVTGGNTIYF.

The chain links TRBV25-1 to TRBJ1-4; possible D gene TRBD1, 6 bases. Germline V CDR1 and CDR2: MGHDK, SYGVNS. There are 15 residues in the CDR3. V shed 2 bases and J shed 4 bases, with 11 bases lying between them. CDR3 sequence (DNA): TGTGCCAGCAGTGAAGGACAGCCGTATAATGAAAAACTGTTTTTT. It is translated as CASSEGQPYNEKLFF.

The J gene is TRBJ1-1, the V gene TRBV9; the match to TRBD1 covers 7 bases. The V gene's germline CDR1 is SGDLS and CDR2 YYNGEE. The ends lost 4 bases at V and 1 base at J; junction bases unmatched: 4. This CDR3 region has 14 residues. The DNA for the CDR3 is TGTGCCAGCAGCCCCCGGACAGGGAACACTGAAGCTTTCTTT. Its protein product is CASSPRTGNTEAFF.

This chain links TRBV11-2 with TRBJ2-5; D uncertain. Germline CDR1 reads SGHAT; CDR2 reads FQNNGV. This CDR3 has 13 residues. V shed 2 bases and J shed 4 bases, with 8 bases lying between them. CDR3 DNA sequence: TGTGCCAGCAGCTTACTTACAGTAGAGACCCAGTACTTC. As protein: CASSLLTVETQYF.

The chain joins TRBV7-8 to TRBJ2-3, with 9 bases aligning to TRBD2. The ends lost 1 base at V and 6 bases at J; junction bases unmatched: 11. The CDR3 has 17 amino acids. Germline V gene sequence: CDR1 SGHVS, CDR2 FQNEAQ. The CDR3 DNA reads TGTGCCAGCAGCTTAGGGGAGCGGGGGGCCATCGGGGATACGCAGTATTTT. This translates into CASSLGERGAIGDTQYF. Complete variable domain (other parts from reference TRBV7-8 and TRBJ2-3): GAGVSQSPRYKVAKRGQDVALRCDPISGHVSLFWYQQALGQGPEFLTYFQNEAQLDKSGLPSDRFFAERPEGSVSTLKIQRTQQEDSAVYLCASSLGERGAIGDTQYFGPGTRLTVL.

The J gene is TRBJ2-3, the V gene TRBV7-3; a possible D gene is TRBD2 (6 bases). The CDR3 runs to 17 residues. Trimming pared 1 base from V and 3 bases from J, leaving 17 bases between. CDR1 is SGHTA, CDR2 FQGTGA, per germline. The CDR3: CASSLIGAGRSTDTQYF. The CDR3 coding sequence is TGTGCCAGCAGCTTAATCGGAGCGGGCAGATCGACAGATACGCAGTATTTT.

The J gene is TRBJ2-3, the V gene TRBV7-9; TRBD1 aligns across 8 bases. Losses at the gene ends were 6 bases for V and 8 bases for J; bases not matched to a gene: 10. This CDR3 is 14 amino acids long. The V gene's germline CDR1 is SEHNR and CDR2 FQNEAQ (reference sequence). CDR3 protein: CASRDRVLSGTQYF. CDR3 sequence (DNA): TGTGCCAGCAGGGACAGGGTCCTATCGGGTACGCAGTATTTT. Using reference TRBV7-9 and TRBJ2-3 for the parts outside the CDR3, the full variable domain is DTGVSQNPRHKITKRGQNVTFRCDPISEHNRLYWYRQTLGQGPEFLTYFQNEAQLEKSRLLSDRFSAERPKGSFSTLEIQRTEQGDSAMYLCASRDRVLSGTQYFGPGTRLTVL.

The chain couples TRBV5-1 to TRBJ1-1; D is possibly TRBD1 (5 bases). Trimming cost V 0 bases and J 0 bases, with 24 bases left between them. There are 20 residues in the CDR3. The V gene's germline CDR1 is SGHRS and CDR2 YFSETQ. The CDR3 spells CASSLAPGHRRGLMNTEAFF. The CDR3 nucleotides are TGCGCCAGCAGCTTGGCCCCTGGACACAGGAGGGGTCTGATGAACACTGAAGCTTTCTTT.

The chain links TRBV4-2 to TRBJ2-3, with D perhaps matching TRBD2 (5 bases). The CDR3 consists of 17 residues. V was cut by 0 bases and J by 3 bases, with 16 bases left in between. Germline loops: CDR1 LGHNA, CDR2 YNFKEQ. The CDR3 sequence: CASSQDIGLLRTDTQYF. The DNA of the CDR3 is TGTGCCAGCAGCCAAGATATAGGACTGTTGCGAACAGATACGCAGTATTTT.

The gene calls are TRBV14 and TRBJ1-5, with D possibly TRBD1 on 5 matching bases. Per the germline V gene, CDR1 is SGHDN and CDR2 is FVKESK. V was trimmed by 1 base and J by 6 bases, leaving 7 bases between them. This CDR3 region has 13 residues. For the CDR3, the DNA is TGTGCCAGCAGCCAAGGGGGCACTCAGCCCCAGCATTTT. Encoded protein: CASSQGGTQPQHF.

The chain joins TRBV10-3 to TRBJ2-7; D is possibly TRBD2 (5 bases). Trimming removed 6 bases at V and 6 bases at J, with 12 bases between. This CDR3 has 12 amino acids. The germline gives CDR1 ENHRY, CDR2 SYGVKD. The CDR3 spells CAIRAEVGEQYF. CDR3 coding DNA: TGTGCCATCAGGGCGGAGGTGGGCGAGCAGTACTTC.

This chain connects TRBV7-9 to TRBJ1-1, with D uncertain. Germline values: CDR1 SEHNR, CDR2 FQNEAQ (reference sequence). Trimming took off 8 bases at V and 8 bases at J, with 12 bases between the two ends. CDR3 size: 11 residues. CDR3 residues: CASHLGQEAFF. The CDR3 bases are TGTGCCAGCCACTTAGGGCAAGAAGCTTTCTTT.

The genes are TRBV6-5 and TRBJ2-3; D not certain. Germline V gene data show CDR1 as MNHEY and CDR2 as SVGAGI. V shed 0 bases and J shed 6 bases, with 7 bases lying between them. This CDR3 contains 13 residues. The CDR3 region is CASSYSSYDTQYF. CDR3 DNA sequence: TGTGCCAGCAGTTACTCGTCTTATGATACGCAGTATTTT.

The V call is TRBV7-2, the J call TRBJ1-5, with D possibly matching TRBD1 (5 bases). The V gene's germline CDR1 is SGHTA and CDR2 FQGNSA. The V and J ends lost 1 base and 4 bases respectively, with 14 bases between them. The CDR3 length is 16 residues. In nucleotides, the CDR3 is TGTGCCAGCAGCTTAGACGGGGGGGGGAATAATCAGCCCCAGCATTTT. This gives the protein CASSLDGGGNNQPQHF.

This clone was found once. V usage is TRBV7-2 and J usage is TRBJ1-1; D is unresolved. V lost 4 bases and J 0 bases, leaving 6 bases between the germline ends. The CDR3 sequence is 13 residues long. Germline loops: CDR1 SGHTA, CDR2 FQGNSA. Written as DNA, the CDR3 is TGTGCCAGCAGCTCAACAGTGAACACTGAAGCTTTCTTT. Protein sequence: CASSSTVNTEAFF.

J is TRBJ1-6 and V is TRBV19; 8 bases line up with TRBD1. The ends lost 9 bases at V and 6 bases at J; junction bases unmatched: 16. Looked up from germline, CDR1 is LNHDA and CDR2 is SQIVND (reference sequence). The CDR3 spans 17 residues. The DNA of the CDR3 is TGTGCCAGCCTGAGGACTTTATTGACAGGGGTTAATTCACCCCTCCACTTT. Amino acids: CASLRTLLTGVNSPLHF.

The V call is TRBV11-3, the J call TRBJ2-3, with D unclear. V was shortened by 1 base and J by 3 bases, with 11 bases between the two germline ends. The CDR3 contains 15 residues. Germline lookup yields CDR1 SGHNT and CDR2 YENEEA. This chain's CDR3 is CASSLGGRLTDTQYF. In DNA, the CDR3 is TGTGCCAGCAGCTTAGGCGGTCGCTTGACAGATACGCAGTATTTT.

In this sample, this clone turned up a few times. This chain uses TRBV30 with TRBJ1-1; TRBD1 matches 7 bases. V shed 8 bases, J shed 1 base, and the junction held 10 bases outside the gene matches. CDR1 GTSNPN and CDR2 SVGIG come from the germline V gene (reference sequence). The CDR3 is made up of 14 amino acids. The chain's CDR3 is CAGDRQGPNTEAFF. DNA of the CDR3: TGTGCCGGGGACAGACAGGGCCCGAACACTGAAGCTTTCTTT.